These 4 T cell receptor beta chains originate from one sample sequenced in a study of CD8 T cells in Susac syndrome. With random hexamers, roughly 0.45 to 1 ug RNA was reverse transcribed. TCRdb reprocessed the immunoSEQ multiplex PCR reads with MiXCR, giving one entry per CDR3 protein. The data show just under 95,000 distinct CDR3 sequences, roughly 94% seen once. The sample comprised CD4+ T cells from PBMCs. These receptors originate from a human donor with Susac syndrome.

This chain connects TRBV28 to TRBJ2-1; tentatively, D is TRBD2 (6 bases). With 3 bases removed from V and 3 bases from J, the gap between germline ends came to 9 bases. The CDR3 runs 14 residues. Germline V gene data show CDR1 as MDHEN and CDR2 as SYDVKM. CDR3 DNA sequence: TGTGCCAGCAGTTTGAGCGGGCTCTACAATGAGCAGTTCTTC. This gives the protein CASSLSGLYNEQFF.

The chain couples TRBV23-1 to TRBJ2-3; possible D gene TRBD1, 5 bases. TRBV23-1 has ORF status, its function being uncertain. V gave up 2 bases and J gave up 4 bases, with 13 bases separating them. CDR3 size: 15 residues. The CDR3 reads CASSQHGHRADTQYF. CDR3 bases: TGCGCCAGCAGTCAACACGGACATAGGGCAGATACGCAGTATTTT.

V and J are TRBV20-1 and TRBJ1-6, with 11 bases identical to TRBD1. J lost 4 bases, V lost 0 bases, and 8 bases had no gene match. This CDR3 comprises 18 residues. Germline V CDR1 and CDR2: DFQATT, SNEGSKA (reference sequence). CDR3 in DNA: TGCAGTGCTAGAGATGGGACAGGGGGTGGGAGGTATAATTCACCCCTCCACTTT. Protein product: CSARDGTGGGRYNSPLHF.

The rearrangement links TRBV11-2 to TRBJ1-2; TRBD1 matches at 8 bases. The CDR3 consists of 15 residues. Trimming took 2 bases from V and 3 from J; bases not matched to a gene: 5. Germline CDR1 and CDR2: SGHAT and FQNNGV. The CDR3 DNA sequence: TGTGCCAGCAGCTTAACAGGGGGAGGGTACTATGGCTACACCTTC. Translated: CASSLTGGGYYGYTF.